This entry describes one TCR beta chain. This clonotype has at least ten counts. Its antigen has not been determined. The record has no base qualities; no much larger clone is one base away. The TCR beta CDR3 regions were amplified from the RNA transcripts. The first round of RT-PCR for the TCR CDR3 was performed with the HTBI primer set and the Qiagen OneStep RT-PCR kit. Libraries were constructed in a second round of multiplex PCR, after which size selection and purification were performed. The libraries were sequenced on an Illumina HiSeq2000 using paired-end 100 bp reads. Concerning the study's data processing: Raw data were processed with SOAPnuke, discarding reads with adapters, uncalled bases, mean Phred below 15, or no exact constant-primer or identifier match. High-quality paired reads were merged using COPE v1.2.5, and each unique nucleotide sequence was defined as a clonotype. MiTCR v1.1 was used to align the clonotypes against IMGT TRBV, TRBD and TRBJ reference segments. Only V-J combinations with frequency above 0.0001, covering 99% to 99.2% of repertoires, were analysed. A TCS score was defined as the ratio between F50 (clonal expansion) and ExV (chaos), using BLOSUM62-based TCRdist between CDR3 peptides within each V-J. Welch's t-statistics and random forest reduced approximately 520 V-J features to 13, which were used in a naive Bayes classifier (R e1071). The public reads were reprocessed in TCRdb via fastp at Q25 and MiXCR, keeping in-frame beta chains. Duplicate CDR3 protein sequences are folded into a single record with the most common DNA and genes. V and J calls and clone size were set by TCRdb, not the authors. The sample profile shows about 400,000 distinct CDR3 sequences; about a sixth of them were found once. Together, the top ten hold about a quarter of the sample.

The hyperthyroidism patients were between 18 and 65 years old and newly diagnosed, with a disease duration of less than 2 months. Patients with uncontrolled infections, other autoimmune diseases, pregnancy or lactation were excluded. Diagnoses were based on clinical symptoms, serum thyroxine and TRAb, thyroid ultrasound and orbital computed tomography. For progressor patients, blood was drawn at the first diagnosis of hyperthyroidism, before any ophthalmopathy symptoms had appeared. Ficoll-Paque density gradient centrifugation was used to isolate PBMCs from around 10 ml of fresh peripheral blood. Progressor patients were defined as those initially diagnosed with Graves' hyperthyroidism in whom ophthalmopathy developed during follow-up. Total RNA was extracted using Trizol reagent, and RNA quality was assessed on an Agilent 2100 Bioanalyzer. The data derive from a study of T cells in Graves' hyperthyroidism and ophthalmopathy (dated by TCRdb to between 2018 and 2020). For the wider study: Peripheral blood was collected at initial diagnosis, before any treatment. The 95 to 100 discovery patients were randomly split 7:3 into training and test sets. The paper reports TCR Vbeta CDR3 sequencing of approximately 130 peripheral blood samples: approximately 43 ophthalmopathy, about 75 hyperthyroidism and around 17 progressor patients. To identify distinguishing TCR V-J signatures, a discovery cohort of around 100 patients was used, comprising approximately 40 with Graves' ophthalmopathy and 55 to 65 with stable Graves' hyperthyroidism. Thyroid tissue and blood T-cell repertoires from more than 5 Graves' hyperthyroidism patients were also compared in the study. An independent validation cohort of about 19 hyperthyroidism patients and about 16 patients who later progressed to ophthalmopathy tested prospective prediction of ophthalmopathy. After sampling, hyperthyroidism patients received methimazole starting at 30 mg daily, and ophthalmopathy patients received high-dose intravenous methylprednisolone. General conclusions and limits of the study: No statistical method was used to set the sample size in advance, and investigators knew the group allocation. In validation, the model predicted progression to ophthalmopathy a median of approximately 6.3 months before onset, with approximately 71% sensitivity and more than 72% specificity. Blood samples also contained most of the expanded thyroid clonotypes (frequency above 0.001), which suggests that blood repertoires may reflect thyroid immune responses. A model built on a 13 V-J signature distinguished ophthalmopathy from stable hyperthyroidism, reaching 87.88% sensitivity and about 81% specificity in cross-validation and 80%/75% in testing.

Via the germline V gene (reference sequence), CDR1 is DFQATT and CDR2 SNEGSKA. V and J are trimmed by 1 base and 5 bases, and the gene matches miss 10 bases of the junction. CDR3 length: 16 amino acids, cysteine to phenylalanine. Only CDR3 DNA remains: 48 bases, in frame from the first base. This clonotype was sampled from a woman under 30 with Graves' hyperthyroidism that later progressed to Graves' ophthalmopathy. What was sequenced was blood. The chain links TRBV20-1 with TRBJ2-1; a stretch of 8 junction bases matches TRBD1. The DNA is TGCAGTGCTAGAGTCCCCGGACAGGGATCGAACAATGAGCAGTTCTTC. Its translation reads: CSARVPGQGSNNEQFF.